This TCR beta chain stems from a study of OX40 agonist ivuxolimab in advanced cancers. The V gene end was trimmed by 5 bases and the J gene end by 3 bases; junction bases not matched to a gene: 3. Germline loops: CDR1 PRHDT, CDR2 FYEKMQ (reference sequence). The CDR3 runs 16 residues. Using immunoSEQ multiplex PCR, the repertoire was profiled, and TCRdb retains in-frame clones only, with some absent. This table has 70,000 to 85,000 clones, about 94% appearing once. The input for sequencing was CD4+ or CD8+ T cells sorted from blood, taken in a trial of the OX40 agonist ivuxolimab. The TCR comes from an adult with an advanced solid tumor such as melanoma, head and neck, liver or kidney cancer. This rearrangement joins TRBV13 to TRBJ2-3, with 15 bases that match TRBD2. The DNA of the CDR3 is TGTGCCAGCAGCACAGGGACTAGCGGGAGGACAGATACGCAGTATTTT. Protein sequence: CASSTGTSGRTDTQYF.